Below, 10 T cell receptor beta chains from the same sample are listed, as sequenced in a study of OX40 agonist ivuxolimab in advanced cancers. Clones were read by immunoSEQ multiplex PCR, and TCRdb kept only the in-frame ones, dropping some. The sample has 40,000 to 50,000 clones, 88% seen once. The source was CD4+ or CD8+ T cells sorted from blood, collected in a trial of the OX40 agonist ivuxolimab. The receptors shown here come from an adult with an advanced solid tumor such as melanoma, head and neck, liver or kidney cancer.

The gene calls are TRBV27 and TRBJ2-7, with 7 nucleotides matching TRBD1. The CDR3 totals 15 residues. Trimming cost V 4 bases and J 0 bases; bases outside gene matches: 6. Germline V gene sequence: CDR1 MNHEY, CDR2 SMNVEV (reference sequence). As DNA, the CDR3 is TGTGCCAGCAGTTGGCAACAGGGGCCCTCCTACGAGCAGTACTTC. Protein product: CASSWQQGPSYEQYF.

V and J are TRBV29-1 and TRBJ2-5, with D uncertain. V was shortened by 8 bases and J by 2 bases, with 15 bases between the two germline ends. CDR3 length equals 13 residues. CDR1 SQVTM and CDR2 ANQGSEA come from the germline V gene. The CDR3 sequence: CSSFLGRQETQYF. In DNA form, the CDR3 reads TGCAGCTCCTTCCTAGGGCGGCAAGAGACCCAGTACTTC.

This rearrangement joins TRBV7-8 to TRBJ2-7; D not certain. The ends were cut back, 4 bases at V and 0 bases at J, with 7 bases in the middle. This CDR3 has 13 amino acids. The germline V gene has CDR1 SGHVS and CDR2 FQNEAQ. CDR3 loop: CASSYQSSYEQYF. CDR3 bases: TGTGCCAGCAGCTACCAGAGCTCCTACGAGCAGTACTTC.

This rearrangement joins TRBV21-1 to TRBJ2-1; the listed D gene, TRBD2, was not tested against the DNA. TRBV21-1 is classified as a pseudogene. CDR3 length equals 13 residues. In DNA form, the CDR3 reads TGTGCCACCCGGAGAAGCTCCTACAATGAGCAGTTCTTC. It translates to CATRRSSYNEQFF.

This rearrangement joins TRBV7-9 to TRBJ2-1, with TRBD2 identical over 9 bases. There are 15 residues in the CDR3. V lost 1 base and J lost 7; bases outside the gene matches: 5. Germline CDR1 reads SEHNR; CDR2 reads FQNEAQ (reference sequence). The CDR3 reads CASSLVAGGLNEQFF. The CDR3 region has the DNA TGTGCCAGCAGCTTAGTTGCGGGAGGGTTGAATGAGCAGTTCTTC.

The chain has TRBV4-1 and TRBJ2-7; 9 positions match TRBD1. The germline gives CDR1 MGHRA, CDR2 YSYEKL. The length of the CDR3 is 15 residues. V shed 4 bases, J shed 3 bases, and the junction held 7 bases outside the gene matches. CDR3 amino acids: CASSRAGTGNYEQYF. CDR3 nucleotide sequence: TGCGCCAGCAGCCGCGCCGGGACAGGGAACTACGAGCAGTACTTC.

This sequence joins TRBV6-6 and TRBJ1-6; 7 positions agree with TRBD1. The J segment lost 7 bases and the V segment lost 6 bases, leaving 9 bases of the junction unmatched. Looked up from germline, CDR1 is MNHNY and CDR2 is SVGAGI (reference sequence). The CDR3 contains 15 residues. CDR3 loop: CASRETGWDNSPLHF. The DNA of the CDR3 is TGTGCCAGCAGAGAGACAGGGTGGGACAATTCACCCCTCCACTTT.

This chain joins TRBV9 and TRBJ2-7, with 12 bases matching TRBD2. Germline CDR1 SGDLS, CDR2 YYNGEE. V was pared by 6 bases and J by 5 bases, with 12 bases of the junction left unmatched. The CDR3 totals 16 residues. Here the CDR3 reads CASTLGASGRDHEQYF. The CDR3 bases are TGTGCCAGCACCTTGGGGGCTAGCGGGAGGGACCACGAGCAGTACTTC.

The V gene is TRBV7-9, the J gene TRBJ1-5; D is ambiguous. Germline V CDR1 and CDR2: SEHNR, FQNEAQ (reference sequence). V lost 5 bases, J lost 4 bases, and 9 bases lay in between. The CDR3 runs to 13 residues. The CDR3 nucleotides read TGTGCCAGCAGCCAGGACGGAAATCAGCCCCAGCATTTT. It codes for CASSQDGNQPQHF.

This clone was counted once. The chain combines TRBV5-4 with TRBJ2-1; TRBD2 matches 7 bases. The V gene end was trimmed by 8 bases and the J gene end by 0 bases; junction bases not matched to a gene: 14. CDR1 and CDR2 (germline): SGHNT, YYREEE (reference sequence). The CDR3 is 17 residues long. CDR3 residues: CASSRSGGFSSYNEQFF. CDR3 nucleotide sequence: TGTGCCAGTAGTAGGTCGGGGGGTTTCAGCTCCTACAATGAGCAGTTCTTC.